Listed below are T cell receptor beta chains from one sample, sequenced in a study of CD8 T cells in Susac syndrome. MiXCR, applied by TCRdb to the immunoSEQ multiplex PCR reads, yields one record per CDR3 protein. The data hold fewer than 250,000 distinct CDR3 sequences, with approximately 93% observed a single time. The sample consisted of CD4+ T cells from PBMCs. These receptor sequences come from a human donor in good health. Both conserved end residues are trimmed from each CDR3.

V	J	CDR3
TRBV9	TRBJ1-1	ASSVVQGLSEAF
TRBV28	TRBJ1-2	ASSFATAYGYT
TRBV7-8	TRBJ1-4	ASSFTAINEKLF
TRBV10-2	TRBJ2-7	ASSESVPGQGEQY
TRBV2	TRBJ2-5	ASRPGGQTQY
TRBV7-9	TRBJ1-2	ASSSTERYT
TRBV3-1	TRBJ1-1	ASSRPGRVNTEAF
TRBV5-1	TRBJ2-3	ASGREGDTQY
TRBV7-3	TRBJ2-4	ASSSGVKIPGTKNIQY
TRBV12-3/TRBV12-4	TRBJ1-1	ASSLLDNTEAF
TRBV5-1	TRBJ2-5	ASTQRGLSETQY
TRBV7-9	TRBJ2-5	ASSLHRIEGETQY
TRBV29-1	TRBJ2-2	SVARGTGELF
TRBV5-1	TRBJ2-2	ASSGQGAVELF
TRBV29-1	TRBJ2-3	SVARLADHPGTDTQY
TRBV20-1	TRBJ1-1	SALDGRGTEAF
TRBV28	TRBJ1-2	ASRPTGIHGGYT
TRBV9	TRBJ1-3	ASGLLAGNGNTIY
TRBV5-1	TRBJ1-2	ASSSGPRQGSAYGYT
TRBV6-5	TRBJ1-2	ASSLDSRDYGYT
TRBV28	TRBJ2-5	ASSFGHFQETQY
TRBV4-1	TRBJ1-5	ASSQVGGNQPQH
TRBV9	TRBJ2-3	ASSVQTVTDTQY
TRBV9	TRBJ2-7	ASSITDRGQAEQY
TRBV29-1	TRBJ2-3	SVEVLDRAGTDTQY
TRBV13	TRBJ2-2	ASSLWGYTGELF
TRBV19	TRBJ2-2	ASRDRGLVTGELF